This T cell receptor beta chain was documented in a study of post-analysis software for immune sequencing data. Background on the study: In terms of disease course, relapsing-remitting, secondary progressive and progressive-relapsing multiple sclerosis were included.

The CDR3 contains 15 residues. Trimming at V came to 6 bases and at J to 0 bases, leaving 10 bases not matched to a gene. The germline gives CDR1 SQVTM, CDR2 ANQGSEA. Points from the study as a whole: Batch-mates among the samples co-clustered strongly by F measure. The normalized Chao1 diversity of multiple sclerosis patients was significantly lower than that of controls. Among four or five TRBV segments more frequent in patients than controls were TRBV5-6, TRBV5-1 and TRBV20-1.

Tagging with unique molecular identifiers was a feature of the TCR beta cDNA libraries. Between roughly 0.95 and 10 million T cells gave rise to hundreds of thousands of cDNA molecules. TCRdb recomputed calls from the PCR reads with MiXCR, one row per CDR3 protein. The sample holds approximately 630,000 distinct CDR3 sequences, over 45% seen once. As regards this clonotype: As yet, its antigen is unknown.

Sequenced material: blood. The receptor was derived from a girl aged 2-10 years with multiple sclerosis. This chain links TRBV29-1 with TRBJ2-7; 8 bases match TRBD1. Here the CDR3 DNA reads TGCAGCGTGGTCCCCGTTACAGGGGGCTCCTACGAGCAGTACTTC. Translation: CSVVPVTGGSYEQYF.